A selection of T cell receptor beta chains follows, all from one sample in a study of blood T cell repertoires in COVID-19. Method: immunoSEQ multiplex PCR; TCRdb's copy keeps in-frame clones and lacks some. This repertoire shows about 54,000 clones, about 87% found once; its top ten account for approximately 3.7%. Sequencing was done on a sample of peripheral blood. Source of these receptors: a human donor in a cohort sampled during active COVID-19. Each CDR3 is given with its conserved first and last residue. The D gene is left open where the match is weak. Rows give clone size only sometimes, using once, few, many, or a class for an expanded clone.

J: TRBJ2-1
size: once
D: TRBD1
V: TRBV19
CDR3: CASTLGGTGGYNEQFF
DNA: TGTGCCAGTACTTTAGGGGGGACAGGGGGTTACAATGAGCAGTTCTTC

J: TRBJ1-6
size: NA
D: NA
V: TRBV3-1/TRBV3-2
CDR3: CASSQNRALNSPLHF
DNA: TGTGCCAGCAGCCAAAACAGGGCCCTGAATTCACCCCTCCACTTT

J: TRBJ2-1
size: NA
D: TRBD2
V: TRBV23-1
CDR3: CASSHQQTSGGYNEQFF
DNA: TGCGCCAGCAGTCATCAGCAGACTAGCGGGGGTTACAATGAGCAGTTCTTC

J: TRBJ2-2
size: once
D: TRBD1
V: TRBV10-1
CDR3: CASSVGTGALWTGELFF
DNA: TGCGCCAGCAGTGTAGGGACAGGGGCTTTGTGGACCGGGGAGCTGTTTTTT

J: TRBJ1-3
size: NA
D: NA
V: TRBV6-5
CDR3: CASSSRDSRNTIYF
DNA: TGTGCCAGCAGTTCCCGGGACTCAAGAAACACCATATATTTT

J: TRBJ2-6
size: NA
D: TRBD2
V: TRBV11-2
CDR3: CASSPGGSGANVLTF
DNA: TGTGCCAGCAGCCCGGGAGGATCTGGGGCCAACGTCCTGACTTTC

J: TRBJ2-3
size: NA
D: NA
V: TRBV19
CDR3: CASSLQTAQWDTQYF
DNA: TGTGCCAGTAGTCTACAAACAGCTCAGTGGGATACGCAGTATTTT

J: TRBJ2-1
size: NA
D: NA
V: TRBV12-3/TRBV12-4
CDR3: CASSSQVTEQFF
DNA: TGTGCCAGCAGTTCACAGGTCACTGAGCAGTTCTTC

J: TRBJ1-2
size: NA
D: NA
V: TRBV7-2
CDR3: CASTPWRVGYGYTF
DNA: TGTGCCAGCACCCCATGGAGGGTCGGCTATGGCTACACCTTC

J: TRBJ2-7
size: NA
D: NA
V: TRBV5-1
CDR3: CASSLAPVSSYEQYF
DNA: TGCGCCAGCAGCTTGGCTCCGGTAAGCTCCTACGAGCAGTACTTC

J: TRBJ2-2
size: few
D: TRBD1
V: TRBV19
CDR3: CASSRTGPGELFF
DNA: TGTGCCAGTAGCCGGACAGGGCCCGGGGAGCTGTTTTTT

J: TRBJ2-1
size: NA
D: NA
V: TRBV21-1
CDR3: CASSKALNTGLADNNEQFF
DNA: TGTGCCAGCAGCAAAGCTTTAAACACGGGACTAGCGGATAACAATGAGCAGTTCTTC

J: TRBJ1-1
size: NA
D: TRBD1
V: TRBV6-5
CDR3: CASSRQGSSTEAFF
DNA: TGTGCCAGCAGTAGACAGGGGAGTAGCACTGAAGCTTTCTTT

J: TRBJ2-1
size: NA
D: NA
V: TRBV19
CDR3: CASRPGGFYNEQFF
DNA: TGTGCCAGCCGACCCGGGGGATTCTACAATGAGCAGTTCTTC

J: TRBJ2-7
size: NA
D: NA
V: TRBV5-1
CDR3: CASSLRQGLGSSYEQYF
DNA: TGCGCCAGCAGCTTGCGGCAGGGGCTGGGTAGCTCCTACGAGCAGTACTTC

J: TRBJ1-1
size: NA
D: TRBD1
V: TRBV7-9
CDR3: CASSILQGAGTEAFF
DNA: TGTGCCAGCAGCATCCTACAGGGGGCGGGCACTGAAGCTTTCTTT

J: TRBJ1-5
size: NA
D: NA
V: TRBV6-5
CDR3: CAIRSGGNNQPQHF
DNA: TGTGCCATCCGTTCGGGGGGGAATAATCAGCCCCAGCATTTT

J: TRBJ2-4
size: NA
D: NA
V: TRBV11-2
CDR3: CASSLDFRRLAKNIQYF
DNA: TGTGCCAGCAGCTTAGATTTTAGGCGGTTAGCCAAAAACATTCAGTACTTC

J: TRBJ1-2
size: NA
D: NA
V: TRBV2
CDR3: CASAEGPGYNYGYTF
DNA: TGTGCCAGCGCTGAAGGGCCAGGCTATAACTATGGCTACACCTTC

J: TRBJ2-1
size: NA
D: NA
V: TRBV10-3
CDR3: CAISNPTENEQFF
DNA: TGTGCCATCAGTAACCCGACAGAAAATGAGCAGTTCTTC

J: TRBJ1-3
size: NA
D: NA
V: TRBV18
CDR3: CASSPITGTSSGNTIYF
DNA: TGTGCCAGCTCACCCATCACAGGGACGAGCTCTGGAAACACCATATATTTT

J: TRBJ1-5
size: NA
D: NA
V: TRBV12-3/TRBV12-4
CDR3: CASSFIDQPQHF
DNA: TGTGCCAGCAGTTTTATAGATCAGCCCCAGCATTTT

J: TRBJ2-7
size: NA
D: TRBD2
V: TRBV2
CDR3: CASKKRGNTYEQYF
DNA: TGTGCCAGCAAAAAGCGGGGAAACACCTACGAGCAGTACTTC

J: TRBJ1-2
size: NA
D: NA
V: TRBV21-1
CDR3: CASSKRRVRVIWGGYTF
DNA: TGTGCCAGCAGCAAAAGAAGGGTCAGGGTCATCTGGGGTGGCTACACCTTC

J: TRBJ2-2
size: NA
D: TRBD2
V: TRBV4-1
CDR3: CASSQGYRTSGRGGELFF
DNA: TGCGCCAGCAGCCAAGGATACAGGACTAGCGGGAGGGGAGGGGAGCTGTTTTTT

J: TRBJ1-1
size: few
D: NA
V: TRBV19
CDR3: CASSMGGNTEAFF
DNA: TGTGCCAGTAGTATGGGGGGGAACACTGAAGCTTTCTTT

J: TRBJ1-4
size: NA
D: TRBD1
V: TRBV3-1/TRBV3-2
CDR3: CASSQRTGGFEKLFF
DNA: TGTGCCAGCAGCCAAAGGACAGGGGGCTTTGAAAAACTGTTTTTT

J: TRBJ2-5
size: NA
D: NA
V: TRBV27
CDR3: CASSSLLNGETQYF
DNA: TGTGCCAGCAGTTCCCTCCTAAACGGAGAGACCCAGTACTTC

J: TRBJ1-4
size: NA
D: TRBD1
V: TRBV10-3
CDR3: CATQQGASEKLFF
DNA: TGTGCCACCCAACAGGGGGCGAGTGAAAAACTGTTTTTT

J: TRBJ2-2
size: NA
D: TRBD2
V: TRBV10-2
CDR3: CASRTSGSNTGELFF
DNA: TGCGCCAGCAGGACTAGCGGTTCGAACACCGGGGAGCTGTTTTTT

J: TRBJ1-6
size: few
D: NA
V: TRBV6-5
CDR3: CASRANNSPLHF
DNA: TGTGCCAGCAGGGCCAACAATTCACCCCTCCACTTT

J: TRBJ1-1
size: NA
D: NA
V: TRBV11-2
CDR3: CASSLEGRVAFF
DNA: TGTGCCAGCAGCTTGGAGGGGCGGGTGGCTTTCTTT